Included here is one T cell receptor (beta chain) sequence, with context. What it recognizes is unknown. The data were obtained in a study of T cell repertoires in cytomegalovirus infection. Background on the study: TCR beta signatures that were public indicated CMV infection and matching HLA type.

Germline V CDR1 and CDR2: LNHDA, SQIVND (reference sequence). The CDR3 covers 14 residues. Trimming cost V 3 bases and J 1 base, with 7 bases left between them. TCRdb passed the reads through MiXCR, listing each CDR3 protein once. The sample includes around 570,000 distinct CDR3 sequences, about 39% of them seen just once. Study-wide results and caveats: Identification of carriers of CMV plus the relevant HLA was achieved through cumulative public TCR beta family frequency. CMV-specific TCR beta clonotypes restricted by HLA-C were the ones dominating the ex vivo response.

Here the sequenced sample was cultured PBMCs, taken from culture after CMV antigen stimulation. The V gene is TRBV19, the J gene TRBJ1-5; D unclear. The receptor was isolated from a human donor in good health (CMV status not recorded). Some clones in this sample may be carry-over from other donors' samples. As DNA, the CDR3 is TGTGCCAGTAGTATCCCTGTAAGCAATCAGCCCCAGCATTTT. Protein: CASSIPVSNQPQHF. Using reference TRBV19 and TRBJ1-5 for the parts outside the CDR3, the full variable domain is DGGITQSPKYLFRKEGQNVTLSCEQNLNHDAMYWYRQDPGQGLRLIYYSQIVNDFQKGDIAEGYSVSREKKESFPLTVTSAQKNPTAFYLCASSIPVSNQPQHFGDGTRLSIL.